The rows below give T cell receptor beta chains drawn from one sample of a study of pediatric ulcerative colitis. Data came from immunoSEQ multiplex PCR; TCRdb stores just in-frame clones and leaves some out. The sample carries about 37,000 clones, 65% to 80% recorded once. The sample taken for sequencing was gut tissue. The source of these receptors is a boy aged 5 to 17 with severe ulcerative colitis. CDR3s include the opening cysteine and the closing phenylalanine or tryptophan. The order of the fields is D gene, V gene, clone size, J gene, CDR3 protein, CDR3 DNA. D genes are given only for firm matches. Expanded clones are given a class, and other clones once, few, many or no size at all.

D: .; V: TRBV7-8; size: .; J: TRBJ2-7; CDR3: CASSLEVDEQYF; DNA: TGTGCCAGCAGCTTAGAGGTTGACGAGCAGTACTTC
D: .; V: TRBV5-6; size: .; J: TRBJ1-2; CDR3: CASSLDGAYGYTF; DNA: TGTGCCAGCAGCTTGGACGGAGCCTATGGCTACACCTTC
D: TRBD2; V: TRBV28; size: .; J: TRBJ2-3; CDR3: CASTPRELAGSTDTQYF; DNA: TGTGCCAGCACCCCTCGGGAACTAGCGGGCTCCACAGATACGCAGTATTTT
D: .; V: TRBV5-1; size: once; J: TRBJ2-5; CDR3: CASSLAFGSQETQYF; DNA: TGCGCCAGCAGCTTGGCCTTTGGCTCACAAGAGACCCAGTACTTC
D: .; V: TRBV7-8; size: .; J: TRBJ1-4; CDR3: CASSEGRNEKLFF; DNA: TGTGCCAGCAGCGAGGGGCGTAATGAAAAACTGTTTTTT
D: .; V: TRBV5-1; size: .; J: TRBJ1-4; CDR3: CASSLAGDGTNEKLFF; DNA: TGCGCCAGCAGCTTGGCTGGGGACGGAACTAATGAAAAACTGTTTTTT
D: .; V: TRBV6-1; size: .; J: TRBJ2-7; CDR3: CASSETGSHEQYF; DNA: TGTGCCAGCAGTGAAACAGGGAGCCACGAGCAGTACTTC
D: TRBD2; V: TRBV2; size: .; J: TRBJ2-3; CDR3: CASSEVRASGGPTDTQYF; DNA: TGTGCCAGCAGTGAAGTAAGGGCTAGCGGGGGTCCCACAGATACGCAGTATTTT
D: .; V: TRBV15; size: .; J: TRBJ1-4; CDR3: CATSREVQGLATNEKLFF; DNA: TGTGCCACCAGCAGAGAAGTGCAGGGGTTGGCAACTAATGAAAAACTGTTTTTT
D: TRBD1; V: TRBV6-6; size: .; J: TRBJ2-7; CDR3: CASSYQGQATYEQYF; DNA: TGTGCCAGCAGTTACCAAGGACAGGCCACCTACGAGCAGTACTTC
D: TRBD1; V: TRBV5-6; size: .; J: TRBJ2-7; CDR3: CASSLGTGDFGEQYF; DNA: TGTGCCAGCAGCTTAGGGACAGGGGATTTCGGCGAGCAGTACTTC
D: TRBD1; V: TRBV7-8; size: .; J: TRBJ2-5; CDR3: CASTSIGTEVTQYF; DNA: TGTGCCAGCACCTCTATTGGGACAGAGGTGACCCAGTACTTC
D: .; V: TRBV2; size: .; J: TRBJ1-2; CDR3: CASSYTGTETANYGYTF; DNA: TGTGCCAGCAGTTACACCGGGACGGAGACCGCTAACTATGGCTACACCTTC
D: TRBD2; V: TRBV6-1; size: .; J: TRBJ2-7; CDR3: CASSEVGHGGSYEQYF; DNA: TGTGCCAGCAGTGAAGTCGGACACGGGGGGTCTTACGAGCAGTACTTC
D: .; V: TRBV27; size: .; J: TRBJ2-1; CDR3: CASSFLTVKSEFF; DNA: TGTGCCAGCAGTTTCCTCACCGTCAAGAGTGAGTTCTTC
D: .; V: TRBV6-1; size: .; J: TRBJ1-3; CDR3: CASSVGTNSGNTIYF; DNA: TGTGCCAGCAGTGTAGGGACTAACTCTGGAAACACCATATATTTT
D: .; V: TRBV5-5; size: few; J: TRBJ2-1; CDR3: CASSRSLVGGRQYNEQFF; DNA: TGTGCCAGCAGCCGCTCACTAGTGGGGGGGCGGCAATACAATGAGCAGTTCTTC
D: .; V: TRBV10-1; size: once; J: TRBJ2-3; CDR3: CASSDGGETRDTQYF; DNA: TGCGCCAGCAGTGATGGTGGGGAGACAAGAGATACGCAGTATTTT
D: TRBD1; V: TRBV7-2; size: .; J: TRBJ1-4; CDR3: CASSLAGQGGYEKLFF; DNA: TGTGCCAGCAGCTTAGCGGGGCAGGGGGGTTACGAAAAACTGTTTTTT
D: .; V: TRBV10-1; size: few; J: TRBJ2-3; CDR3: CASSDGGPYTQYF; DNA: TGCGCCAGCAGTGATGGTGGGCCTTATACGCAGTATTTT
D: TRBD1; V: TRBV2; size: few; J: TRBJ1-2; CDR3: CASRQGAQANYGYTF; DNA: TGTGCCAGCCGACAGGGGGCTCAAGCTAACTATGGCTACACCTTC
D: .; V: TRBV19; size: .; J: TRBJ1-5; CDR3: CASSIKVMGNQPQHF; DNA: TGTGCCAGTAGTATAAAAGTCATGGGCAATCAGCCCCAGCATTTT
D: .; V: TRBV2; size: .; J: TRBJ2-1; CDR3: CASSENRGSDNEQFF; DNA: TGTGCCAGCAGTGAAAATCGTGGGAGCGACAATGAGCAGTTCTTC
D: .; V: TRBV25-1; size: .; J: TRBJ2-1; CDR3: CASSEKVVGTYNEQFF; DNA: TGTGCCAGCAGCGAAAAGGTAGTGGGGACCTACAATGAGCAGTTCTTC
D: TRBD1; V: TRBV29-1; size: .; J: TRBJ2-3; CDR3: CSVVQGAGTQYF; DNA: TGCAGCGTTGTTCAGGGGGCGGGTACGCAGTATTTT
D: .; V: TRBV15; size: few; J: TRBJ1-6; CDR3: CATSRGGPYNSPLHF; DNA: TGTGCCACCAGCAGAGGGGGCCCCTATAATTCACCCCTCCACTTT
D: TRBD1; V: TRBV18; size: .; J: TRBJ1-2; CDR3: CASSPTVRQGYGYTF; DNA: TGTGCCAGCTCACCAACAGTTCGACAGGGTTATGGCTACACCTTC
D: .; V: TRBV18; size: .; J: TRBJ1-5; CDR3: CASSPWPVQPQHF; DNA: TGTGCCAGCTCACCATGGCCCGTTCAGCCCCAGCATTTT
D: .; V: TRBV29-1; size: .; J: TRBJ2-5; CDR3: CSVERPGQEGETQYF; DNA: TGCAGCGTTGAGCGTCCCGGACAAGAGGGAGAGACCCAGTACTTC
D: TRBD1; V: TRBV5-4; size: .; J: TRBJ1-1; CDR3: CASRRTGVTEAFF; DNA: TGTGCCAGCAGACGGACAGGGGTCACTGAAGCTTTCTTT
D: .; V: TRBV5-1; size: .; J: TRBJ2-2; CDR3: CASSLVGGDTGELFF; DNA: TGCGCCAGCAGCTTGGTAGGAGGGGACACCGGGGAGCTGTTTTTT
D: .; V: TRBV30; size: .; J: TRBJ2-2; CDR3: CAWSPLNGVTGELFF; DNA: TGTGCCTGGAGTCCTCTGAATGGGGTAACCGGGGAGCTGTTTTTT
D: .; V: TRBV11-1; size: few; J: TRBJ2-1; CDR3: CASTPRVDANEQFF; DNA: TGTGCCAGCACCCCGCGGGTGGATGCCAATGAGCAGTTCTTC
D: .; V: TRBV6-1; size: .; J: TRBJ1-2; CDR3: CASSETGGAYGYTF; DNA: TGTGCCAGCAGTGAAACAGGTGGAGCCTATGGCTACACCTTC
D: TRBD1; V: TRBV5-1; size: few; J: TRBJ2-7; CDR3: CASSFRDRGVEQYF; DNA: TGCGCCAGCAGCTTCCGGGACAGGGGTGTTGAGCAGTACTTC
D: .; V: TRBV15; size: .; J: TRBJ2-3; CDR3: CATSSAETDTQYF; DNA: TGTGCCACCAGCAGCGCAGAAACAGATACGCAGTATTTT
D: TRBD1; V: TRBV12-5; size: .; J: TRBJ2-7; CDR3: CASARRGQGTHEQYF; DNA: TGTGCTAGTGCCCGGAGGGGACAGGGTACCCACGAGCAGTACTTC
D: .; V: TRBV5-1; size: .; J: TRBJ2-7; CDR3: CASSLSGDSYEQYF; DNA: TGCGCCAGCAGCCTTAGTGGGGACTCCTACGAGCAGTACTTC
D: TRBD1; V: TRBV5-4; size: few; J: TRBJ2-1; CDR3: CASSRTGGLYNEQFF; DNA: TGTGCCAGCAGCCGTACAGGGGGCCTCTACAATGAGCAGTTCTTC
D: TRBD1; V: TRBV9; size: .; J: TRBJ2-7; CDR3: CASSVGTGSEQYF; DNA: TGTGCCAGCAGCGTAGGGACAGGAAGCGAGCAGTACTTC
D: .; V: TRBV6-1; size: .; J: TRBJ2-2; CDR3: CASSGGRENTGELFF; DNA: TGTGCCAGCAGTGGGGGACGGGAGAACACCGGGGAGCTGTTTTTT
D: .; V: TRBV6-1; size: .; J: TRBJ2-7; CDR3: CASTPGDTFWGQYF; DNA: TGTGCCAGCACCCCCGGGGACACCTTTTGGGGGCAGTACTTC
D: .; V: TRBV30; size: .; J: TRBJ2-7; CDR3: CAWSVGDASSYEQYF; DNA: TGTGCCTGGAGTGTCGGCGACGCCAGCTCCTACGAGCAGTACTTC
D: TRBD1; V: TRBV5-1; size: .; J: TRBJ1-1; CDR3: CASSLRGRTEAFF; DNA: TGCGCCAGCAGCTTGAGGGGGCGGACTGAAGCTTTCTTT
D: .; V: TRBV4-2; size: .; J: TRBJ1-1; CDR3: CASSQDLDGTDTQAFF; DNA: TGTGCCAGCAGCCAAGACCTGGACGGGACCGACACCCAAGCTTTCTTT
D: .; V: TRBV7-3; size: once; J: TRBJ2-2; CDR3: CASSLKVPGELFF; DNA: TGTGCCAGCAGCTTAAAGGTCCCCGGGGAGCTGTTTTTT
D: TRBD1; V: TRBV9; size: .; J: TRBJ2-7; CDR3: CASSVGGTVSYEQYF; DNA: TGTGCCAGCAGCGTAGGAGGGACAGTATCCTACGAGCAGTACTTC
D: .; V: TRBV9; size: .; J: TRBJ1-3; CDR3: CASSVVGEVSGNTIYF; DNA: TGTGCCAGCAGCGTAGTCGGGGAAGTATCCGGAAACACCATATATTTT
D: .; V: TRBV13; size: .; J: TRBJ2-2; CDR3: CASSINTGELFF; DNA: TGTGCCAGCAGCATTAACACCGGGGAGCTGTTTTTT
D: .; V: TRBV5-6; size: once; J: TRBJ1-5; CDR3: CASSLGARQPQHF; DNA: TGTGCCAGCAGCTTGGGGGCCAGGCAGCCCCAGCATTTT
D: .; V: TRBV2; size: .; J: TRBJ2-1; CDR3: CASSDETGSVSPSYNEQFF; DNA: TGTGCCAGCAGTGACGAGACAGGCTCCGTATCGCCAAGTTACAATGAGCAGTTCTTC